This T cell receptor beta chain is from a study of T cells in localized non-small cell lung cancer. Findings of the study overall: Out of the top 100 tumor clones, a median approximately 61 were seen in adjacent lung. Elevated circulating T cell density in blood was associated with longer overall survival. Adjacent uninvolved lung had the highest clonality, suggesting focused antigen responses. As only one tumor region underwent sequencing, heterogeneity remains possible.

About this clone itself: The antigen remains undetermined.

Assay: immunoSEQ multiplex PCR; the TCRdb copy retains only in-frame clones and omits some. The data show fewer than 25,000 clones, around 90% seen once. V was trimmed by 6 bases and J by 1 base, leaving 10 bases between them. Per the germline V gene, CDR1 is SGHRS and CDR2 is YFSETQ. This CDR3 contains 14 residues. This chain joins TRBV5-1 and TRBJ2-2; unclear D gene. This sequence originates from a woman aged 35-70 years with stage I lung adenocarcinoma. Source: peripheral blood, taken before any cancer treatment. The DNA for the CDR3 is TGCGCCAGCATTGGGCCGGGGAACACCGGGGAGCTGTTTTTT. Its translation: CASIGPGNTGELFF.